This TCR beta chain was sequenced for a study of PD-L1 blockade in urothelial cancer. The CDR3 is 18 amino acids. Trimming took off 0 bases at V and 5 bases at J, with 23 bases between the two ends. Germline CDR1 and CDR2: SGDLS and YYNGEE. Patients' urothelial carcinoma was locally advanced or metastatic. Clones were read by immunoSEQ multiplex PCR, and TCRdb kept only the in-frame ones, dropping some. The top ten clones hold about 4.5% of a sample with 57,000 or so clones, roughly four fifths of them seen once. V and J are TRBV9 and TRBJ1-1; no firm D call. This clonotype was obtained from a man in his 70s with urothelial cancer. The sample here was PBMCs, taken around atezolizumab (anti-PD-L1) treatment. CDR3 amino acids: CASSVAVGSPSAGTEAFF. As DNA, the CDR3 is TGTGCCAGCAGCGTAGCGGTGGGCAGCCCCTCGGCGGGGACTGAAGCTTTCTTT.